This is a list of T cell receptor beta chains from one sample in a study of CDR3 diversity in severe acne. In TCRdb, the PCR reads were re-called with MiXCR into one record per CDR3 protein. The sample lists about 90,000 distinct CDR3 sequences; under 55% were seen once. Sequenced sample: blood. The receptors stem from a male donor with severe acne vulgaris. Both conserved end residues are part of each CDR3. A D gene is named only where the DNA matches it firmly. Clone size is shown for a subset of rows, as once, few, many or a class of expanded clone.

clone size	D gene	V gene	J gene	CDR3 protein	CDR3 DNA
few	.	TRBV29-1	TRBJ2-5	CSVEGVREETQYF	TGCAGCGTTGAGGGGGTCAGGGAAGAGACCCAGTACTTC
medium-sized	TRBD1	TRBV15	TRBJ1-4	CATSNGTGNEKLFF	TGTGCCACCAGCAACGGGACAGGGAATGAAAAACTGTTTTTT
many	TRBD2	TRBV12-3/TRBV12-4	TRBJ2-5	CASSLGSSGRVETQYF	TGTGCCAGCAGTTTGGGATCTAGCGGGAGGGTGGAGACCCAGTACTTC
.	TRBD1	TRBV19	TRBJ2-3	CASSRTGGMRHNEQYF	TGTGCCAGTAGCAGGACAGGGGGTATGCGGCACAATGAGCAGTATTTT
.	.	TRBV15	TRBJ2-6	CATSGESFGGSGANVLTF	TGTGCCACCAGTGGGGAATCCTTCGGCGGCTCTGGGGCCAACGTCCTGACTTTC
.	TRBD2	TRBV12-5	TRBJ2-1	CASSPRLAGAYNEQFF	TGTGCCAGCAGTCCAAGACTAGCGGGAGCCTACAATGAGCAGTTCTTC
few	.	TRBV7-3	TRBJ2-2	CASSNGGNTGELFF	TGTGCCAGCAGCAACGGCGGGAACACCGGGGAGCTGTTTTTT
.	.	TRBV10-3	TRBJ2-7	CATALPVGYSEQYF	TGTGCCACCGCTCTCCCGGTGGGTTATTCCGAGCAGTACTTC
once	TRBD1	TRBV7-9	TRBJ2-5	CASSQTGALPLQETQYF	TGTGCCAGCAGCCAGACAGGGGCTCTGCCCCTCCAAGAGACCCAGTACTTC
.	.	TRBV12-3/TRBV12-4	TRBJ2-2	CASSGLRRGTVSGASPVTGELFF	TGTGCCAGCAGTGGTTTGAGGCGTGGTACTGTATCTGGGGCTAGTCCGGTCACCGGGGAGCTGTTTTTT
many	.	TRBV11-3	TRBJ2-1	CASSLGRGFQFF	TGTGCCAGCAGCTTAGGAAGGGGGTTCCAGTTCTTC
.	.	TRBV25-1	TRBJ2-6	CASSDLGSGANVLTF	TGTGCCAGCAGTGATTTGGGGTCCGGGGCCAACGTCCTGACTTTC
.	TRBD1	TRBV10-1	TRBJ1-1	CASTKDRGHTEAFF	TGCGCCAGCACTAAGGACAGGGGACACACTGAAGCTTTCTTT
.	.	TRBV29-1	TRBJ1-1	CSVEKQVEAFF	TGCAGCGTTGAAAAGCAAGTAGAAGCTTTCTTT
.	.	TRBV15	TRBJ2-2	CATSREGTNTGELFF	TGTGCCACCAGCAGAGAAGGGACGAACACCGGGGAGCTGTTTTTT
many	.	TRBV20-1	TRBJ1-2	CSAREDVQGRGYTF	TGCAGTGCTAGAGAGGACGTCCAAGGTCGAGGCTACACCTTC
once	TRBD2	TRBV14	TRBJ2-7	CASSRRGAEQYF	TGTGCCAGCAGCCGGCGGGGGGCCGAGCAGTACTTC
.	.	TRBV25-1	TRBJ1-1	CASFLTHYQDSSMNTEAFF	TGTGCCAGCTTTCTAACACACTACCAGGACAGTTCGATGAACACTGAAGCTTTCTTT
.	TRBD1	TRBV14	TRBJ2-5	CASSQVGQIYQETQYF	TGTGCCAGCAGCCAGGTGGGACAGATATACCAAGAGACCCAGTACTTC
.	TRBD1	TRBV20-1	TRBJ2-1	CSSGTGLYNEQFF	TGCAGCTCCGGGACAGGGTTGTACAATGAGCAGTTCTTC
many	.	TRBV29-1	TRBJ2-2	CSVAKGVANTGELFF	TGCAGCGTTGCCAAGGGGGTGGCGAACACCGGGGAGCTGTTTTTT
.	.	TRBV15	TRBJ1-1	CTTSRDRLNTEAFF	TGTACCACCAGCAGAGACCGGTTGAACACTGAAGCTTTCTTT
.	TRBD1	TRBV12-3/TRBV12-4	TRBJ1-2	CASSQAGQGNGYTF	TGTGCCAGCAGTCAAGCTGGACAGGGGAATGGCTACACCTTC
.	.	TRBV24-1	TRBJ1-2	CASSFFGGCGYTF	TGTGCCAGCAGTTTTTTTGGGGGGTGTGGCTACACCTTC
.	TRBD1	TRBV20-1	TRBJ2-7	CSARDWDRDRGYEQYF	TGCAGTGCTAGAGATTGGGACCGGGACAGAGGCTACGAGCAGTACTTC
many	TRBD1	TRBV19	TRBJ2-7	CASSSDRGRYEQYF	TGTGCCAGTAGTTCGGACAGGGGGCGGTACGAGCAGTACTTC
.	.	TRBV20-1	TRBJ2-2	CSFLRGSGELFF	TGCAGCTTTTTGAGGGGAAGCGGGGAGCTGTTTTTT
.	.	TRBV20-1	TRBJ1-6	CSAWGDSSLHF	TGCAGTGCTTGGGGGGATTCATCCCTCCACTTT
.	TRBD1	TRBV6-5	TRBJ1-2	CASSYWAGSDRGRYGYTF	TGTGCCAGCAGTTACTGGGCAGGTTCTGACAGGGGACGTTATGGCTACACCTTC
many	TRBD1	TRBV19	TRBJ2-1	CASSGQGWGNEQFF	TGTGCCAGTTCCGGACAGGGCTGGGGCAATGAGCAGTTCTTC
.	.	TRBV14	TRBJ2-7	CASSQVGVYEQYF	TGTGCCAGCAGCCAGGTGGGCGTCTACGAGCAGTACTTC
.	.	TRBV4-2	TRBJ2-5	CASSQDWQKTQYF	TGTGCCAGCAGCCAAGATTGGCAAAAGACCCAGTACTTC
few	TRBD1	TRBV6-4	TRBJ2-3	CASSDYTGADTQYF	TGTGCCAGCAGTGACTATACAGGGGCCGATACGCAGTATTTT
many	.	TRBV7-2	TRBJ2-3	CASSFGGSTDTQYF	TGTGCCAGCAGCTTTGGCGGGAGCACAGATACGCAGTATTTT
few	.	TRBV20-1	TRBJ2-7	CSARDGASSYEQYF	TGCAGTGCTAGAGACGGTGCGAGCTCCTACGAGCAGTACTTC
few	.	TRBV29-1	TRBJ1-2	CSVEDPLIILPYGYTF	TGCAGCGTTGAAGATCCCTTAATAATCCTCCCCTATGGCTACACCTTC
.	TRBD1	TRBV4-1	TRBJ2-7	CASSQTGTAYEQYF	TGCGCCAGCAGCCAGACCGGGACAGCCTACGAGCAGTACTTC
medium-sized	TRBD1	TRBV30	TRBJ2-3	CAWSGRDSMTDTQYF	TGTGCCTGGAGTGGACGGGACAGCATGACAGATACGCAGTATTTT
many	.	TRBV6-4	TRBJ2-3	CASRGHLGEDTQYF	TGTGCCAGCAGAGGACATCTAGGGGAAGATACGCAGTATTTT
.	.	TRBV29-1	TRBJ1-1	CSVQKQGDTEAFF	TGCAGCGTCCAAAAACAGGGTGACACTGAAGCTTTCTTT
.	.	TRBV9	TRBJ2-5	CASSSAGGQGETQYF	TGTGCCAGCAGCTCAGCCGGGGGGCAAGGAGAGACCCAGTACTTC
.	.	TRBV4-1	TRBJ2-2	CASSQGPGTATGELFF	TGCGCCAGCAGCCAAGGACCAGGGACGGCCACCGGGGAGCTGTTTTTT
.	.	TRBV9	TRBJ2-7	CASSVGKGGVDYEQYF	TGTGCCAGCAGCGTAGGAAAGGGAGGTGTAGACTACGAGCAGTACTTC
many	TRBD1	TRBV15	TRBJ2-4	CATSRGRQGQNIQYF	TGTGCCACCAGCAGAGGGAGACAGGGTCAAAACATTCAGTACTTC
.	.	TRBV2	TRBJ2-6	CASSDKAANPHSGANVLTF	TGTGCCAGCAGTGATAAGGCAGCAAATCCCCACTCTGGGGCCAACGTCCTGACTTTC
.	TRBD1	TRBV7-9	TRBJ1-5	CASSADRGNQPQHF	TGTGCCAGCAGCGCTGACAGGGGCAATCAGCCCCAGCATTTT